One and the same sample provided the 32 T cell receptor beta chains below, sequenced in a study of cytomegalovirus exposure and HLA in healthy donors. PCR employed 60 Vbeta and 13 Jbeta primers. Measured with immunoSEQ multiplex PCR; TCRdb has only the in-frame clones, and not every one. The sample lists roughly 140,000 clones; over 60% were seen once. Sequencing used PBMCs. These receptor sequences come from a young woman in good health and CMV-seropositive.

This clone was picked up a small number of times. This rearrangement joins TRBV1 to TRBJ2-5; the D segment call TRBD2 is taken from the table without a DNA check. TRBV1 is reported as a pseudogene. This CDR3 has 17 amino acids. The CDR3 nucleotides read TGCACCAGCAGCCAAGATGTAGCTAGCGGGGAGAAAGAGACCCAGTACTTC. Translation gives CTSSQDVASGEKETQYF.

The CDR3 coding sequence is TGTGCCAGCGTCGGGACAGGGGCTTTTGGGACTATCCCATACGAGCAGTACTTC. Protein: CASVGTGAFGTIPYEQYF. The chain carries TRBV28 and TRBJ2-7; 10 nucleotides agree with TRBD1. Germline assignment: CDR1 MDHEN and CDR2 SYDVKM. With V trimmed by 8 bases and J by 4 bases, 20 bases remained unmatched. The CDR3 is made up of 18 amino acids.

The chain links TRBV27 to TRBJ2-7; weak D call: TRBD1 (5 bases). V lost 3 bases and J lost 0, with 6 bases in between. CDR3 length equals 13 residues. CDR1 and CDR2 (germline): MNHEY, SMNVEV (reference sequence). The CDR3, as DNA: TGTGCCAGCAGTTTCGGACACTCCTACGAGCAGTACTTC. Translation gives CASSFGHSYEQYF.

The V and J genes are TRBV7-9 and TRBJ1-2; no clear D gene. Trimming left V 4 bases short and J 5 bases short, with 17 bases between. CDR1 and CDR2 (germline): SEHNR, FQNEAQ (reference sequence). This CDR3 contains 15 residues. The CDR3 nucleotides are TGTGCCAGCAGCTCCTTTCGACGAGGCCGATATGGCTACACCTTC. Translation: CASSSFRRGRYGYTF.

The chain combines TRBV18 with TRBJ2-3; D unclear. The CDR3 length is 11 residues. Germline V gives CDR1 KGHSH, CDR2 LQKENI. V gave up 6 bases and J gave up 3 bases, with 4 bases separating them. CDR3 nucleotide sequence: TGTGCCAGCTCCTTAACAGATACGCAGTATTTT. Protein: CASSLTDTQYF. Full variable domain (rest looked up from reference TRBV18 and TRBJ2-3): NAGVMQNPRHLVRRRGQEARLRCSPMKGHSHVYWYRQLPEEGLKFMVYLQKENIIDESGMPKERFSAEFPKEGPSILRIQQVVRGDSAAYFCASSLTDTQYFGPGTRLTVL.

CDR3 coding DNA: TGTGCCTGGAGTGTACTTGGGCCCGGGGAGCTGTTTTTT. It yields the protein CAWSVLGPGELFF. The chain employs TRBV30 and TRBJ2-2, with D unresolved. There are 13 residues in the CDR3. The germline V gene has CDR1 GTSNPN and CDR2 SVGIG (reference sequence). Between the trimmed V and J ends, which lost 0 bases and 6 bases, there was a span of 8 bases.

The genes are TRBV18 and TRBJ2-7; D is unclear. Between the trimmed V and J ends, which lost 3 bases and 6 bases, there was a span of 12 bases. Germline-derived CDR1 and CDR2 are KGHSH and LQKENI. The CDR3 sequence is 13 residues long. CDR3 in amino acids: CASSPGFGSEQYF. DNA for the CDR3: TGTGCCAGCTCACCCGGCTTCGGGTCCGAGCAGTACTTC. The whole variable domain, filled in from reference TRBV18 and TRBJ2-7, reads NAGVMQNPRHLVRRRGQEARLRCSPMKGHSHVYWYRQLPEEGLKFMVYLQKENIIDESGMPKERFSAEFPKEGPSILRIQQVVRGDSAAYFCASSPGFGSEQYFGPGTRLTVT.

The chain joins TRBV29-1 to TRBJ2-1, with D perhaps TRBD2 (6 bases). V lost 7 bases and J lost 10, with 11 bases in between. The germline CDR1 and CDR2 sequences are SQVTM and ANQGSEA. This CDR3 spans 10 amino acids. CDR3 in amino acids: CSGGTQEQFF. The CDR3 region has the DNA TGCAGCGGCGGGACCCAAGAGCAGTTCTTC.

The genes are TRBV4-1 and TRBJ2-3; D uncertain. The CDR3 contains 14 residues. Germline loops: CDR1 MGHRA, CDR2 YSYEKL. The V end was cut by 1 base, the J end by 3 bases, with 8 bases between. The DNA of the CDR3 is TGCGCCAGCAGCCAAGGCGCGTCAACAGATACGCAGTATTTT. Protein sequence: CASSQGASTDTQYF.

V gene TRBV9 combines with J gene TRBJ2-7, with 8 bases fitting TRBD2. The CDR3 loop spans 16 amino acids. CDR1 and CDR2 (germline): SGDLS, YYNGEE. V lost 0 bases, J lost 3 bases, and 8 bases stayed unmatched. The CDR3 DNA reads TGTGCCAGCAGCGTAGGCGGTAGCGGGGTTTTCTACGAGCAGTACTTC. Translating it yields CASSVGGSGVFYEQYF. Filled out from reference TRBV9 and TRBJ2-7, the complete variable domain reads DSGVTQTPKHLITATGQRVTLRCSPRSGDLSVYWYQQSLDQGLQFLIQYYNGEERAKGNILERFSAQQFPDLHSELNLSSLELGDSALYFCASSVGGSGVFYEQYFGPGTRLTVT.

The chain has TRBV4-1 and TRBJ1-1; 10 bases align to TRBD1. Losses at the gene ends were 4 bases for V and 0 bases for J; bases not matched to a gene: 2. This CDR3 is 15 amino acids long. Germline CDR1 reads MGHRA; CDR2 reads YSYEKL. CDR3 loop: CASSPGQGMNTEAFF. The CDR3 coding sequence is TGCGCCAGCAGCCCGGGACAGGGGATGAACACTGAAGCTTTCTTT.

The CDR3 reads CASSLVGAGREAFF. CDR3 nucleotides: TGTGCCAGCAGTTTGGTGGGGGCAGGGCGTGAAGCTTTCTTT. V usage is TRBV6-6 and J usage is TRBJ1-1, with D tentatively TRBD1 (6 bases). This CDR3 comprises 14 residues. Deletions cut 4 bases from V and 7 bases from J, with 16 bases between. In germline, CDR1 is MNHNY, CDR2 SVGAGI (reference sequence).

This clone was seen more than once but under ten times. The CDR3: CASSLERQGEQYF. The DNA for the CDR3 is TGTGCCAGCAGCTTAGAGAGACAGGGCGAGCAGTACTTC. The chain joins TRBV7-8 to TRBJ2-7; the match to TRBD1 covers 7 bases. This CDR3 contains 13 residues. In germline, CDR1 is SGHVS, CDR2 FQNEAQ. The V segment lost 1 base and the J segment 6 bases; nucleotides outside the gene matches: 3.

This sequence joins TRBV5-1 and TRBJ1-1, with D uncertain. The CDR3 consists of 14 residues. From germline, CDR1 is SGHRS and CDR2 YFSETQ. V lost 0 bases, J lost 3 bases, and 9 bases lay in between. The CDR3 DNA follows: TGCGCCAGCAGCTTGGTTCCCGAGGACACTGAAGCTTTCTTT. This translates into CASSLVPEDTEAFF.

The genes are TRBV7-2 and TRBJ2-3, with 16 nucleotides matching TRBD2. The CDR3 loop spans 16 amino acids. Germline V lookup: CDR1 SGHTA, CDR2 FQGNSA. V was clipped by 6 bases and J by 6 bases; unmatched bases: 6. In DNA, the CDR3 is TGTGCCAGCAGGCCGGGACTAGCGGGAGGGTCGGATACGCAGTATTTT. It specifies CASRPGLAGGSDTQYF. The full variable domain, with the rest looked up from reference TRBV7-2 and TRBJ2-3, is GAGVSQSPSNKVTEKGKDVELRCDPISGHTALYWYRQSLGQGLEFLIYFQGNSAPDKSGLPSDRFSAERTGGSVSTLTIQRTQQEDSAVYLCASRPGLAGGSDTQYFGPGTRLTVL.

The gene calls are TRBV28 and TRBJ1-2; 7 bases are a match to TRBD1. Trimming took 7 bases from V and 8 from J; bases not matched to a gene: 7. CDR3 length: 12 amino acids. Germline CDR1 MDHEN, CDR2 SYDVKM. CDR3 protein: CASTLRGRGYTF. The CDR3 region has the DNA TGTGCCAGCACCCTGAGGGGGCGAGGCTACACCTTC.

The V gene is TRBV27, the J gene TRBJ2-1; D might be TRBD2 (5 bases). The length of the CDR3 is 15 residues. Trimming took 5 bases from V and 0 from J, leaving 11 bases between them. Germline V gene data show CDR1 as MNHEY and CDR2 as SMNVEV (reference sequence). CDR3 amino acids: CASSPLTISYNEQFF. The CDR3 DNA is TGTGCCAGCAGTCCCTTGACTATCTCCTACAATGAGCAGTTCTTC.

This clone has just a few counts. J is TRBJ2-7 and V is TRBV10-3; 10 positions match TRBD2. CDR1 and CDR2 from the germline V gene are ENHRY and SYGVKD. CDR3 length: 17 amino acids. The V segment lost 6 bases and the J segment 4 bases; nucleotides outside the gene matches: 15. The CDR3 DNA follows: TGTGCCATCAGCATAAGACAATCTAGCGGGAGTAGATACGAGCAGTACTTC. This codes for CAISIRQSSGSRYEQYF.

This clone was observed once. The CDR3 DNA reads TGTGCCAGCATGGGGGGAGCGAACACTGAAGCTTTCTTT. This encodes CASMGGANTEAFF. The chain has TRBV2 and TRBJ1-1, with D perhaps matching TRBD1 (5 bases). This CDR3 has 13 residues. V lost 7 bases to trimming and J lost 1 base, with 10 bases between them. The germline V gene encodes CDR1 SNHLY and CDR2 FYNNEI.

The chain recombines TRBV11-2 with TRBJ1-1; maybe TRBD1 (6 bases). This CDR3 has 16 residues. V was cut by 5 bases and J by 0 bases, with 16 bases left in between. CDR1 and CDR2 (germline): SGHAT, FQNNGV. The CDR3 loop is CASSPLTGPMNTEAFF. DNA of the CDR3: TGTGCCAGCAGCCCCCTGACAGGTCCCATGAACACTGAAGCTTTCTTT. Full variable domain (outside the CDR3, taken from reference TRBV11-2 and TRBJ1-1): EAGVAQSPRYKIIEKRQSVAFWCNPISGHATLYWYQQILGQGPKLLIQFQNNGVVDDSQLPKDRFSAERLKGVDSTLKIQPAKLEDSAVYLCASSPLTGPMNTEAFFGQGTRLTVV.

The chain recombines TRBV6-5 with TRBJ2-1, with D unresolved. CDR3 length: 11 amino acids. Germline CDR1 MNHEY, CDR2 SVGAGI. V shed 7 bases and J shed 8 bases, with 9 bases lying between them. Written as DNA, the CDR3 is TGTGCCAGCACCAACTTCCATGAGCAGTTCTTC. Translation gives CASTNFHEQFF.

The chain couples TRBV6-6 to TRBJ1-5, with a possible D match to TRBD1 (6 bases). Trimming stripped 6 bases from V and 2 bases from J, with 8 bases between. CDR3 length: 13 residues. Germline V CDR1 and CDR2: MNHNY, SVGAGI (reference sequence). CDR3 bases: TGTGCCAGCAGACGACAGGGCAATCAGCCCCAGCATTTT. Translated, it gives CASRRQGNQPQHF.

The rearrangement joins TRBV28 to TRBJ2-7; the match to TRBD1 covers 7 bases. This CDR3 is built from 14 residues. Looked up from germline, CDR1 is MDHEN and CDR2 is SYDVKM. V lost 6 bases and J lost 5; bases outside the gene matches: 10. CDR3 region: CASRSPGGNDEQYF. CDR3 DNA sequence: TGTGCCAGCAGGTCTCCAGGGGGAAACGACGAGCAGTACTTC.

The chain employs TRBV5-8 and TRBJ1-1; a possible D gene is TRBD1 (5 bases). The CDR3 runs to 14 residues. In germline, CDR1 is SGHTS, CDR2 YDEGEE. The V gene lost 0 bases and the J gene lost 5 bases, with 11 bases spanning the gap. The DNA of the CDR3 is TGTGCCAGCAGCTTGGGAGGGGAGGGGACTGAAGCTTTCTTT. Its translation: CASSLGGEGTEAFF.

The gene calls are TRBV28 and TRBJ1-6; tentatively, D is TRBD1 (6 bases). Germline V CDR1 and CDR2: MDHEN, SYDVKM. The CDR3 covers 14 residues. The ends were cut back, 8 bases at V and 10 bases at J, with 18 bases in the middle. CDR3 loop: CASYRAQGLSPLHF. The CDR3 nucleotides read TGTGCCAGCTACAGGGCCCAGGGCCTATCACCCCTCCACTTT.

This sequence joins TRBV6-1 and TRBJ1-5; 7 bases fit TRBD1. From germline, CDR1 is MNHNS and CDR2 SASEGT. The trim removed 9 bases at V and 3 bases at J, leaving 5 bases unmatched. This CDR3 is 13 amino acids long. The CDR3 reads CASLQGLNQPQHF. The DNA of the CDR3 is TGTGCCAGTCTACAGGGGCTCAATCAGCCCCAGCATTTT.

The chain has TRBV30 and TRBJ1-1; the match to TRBD1 covers 7 bases. CDR1 is GTSNPN and CDR2 is SVGIG in the germline V gene (reference sequence). The CDR3 spans 15 residues. V shed 5 bases, J shed 0 bases, and the junction held 9 bases outside the gene matches. The chain's CDR3 is CAWGVPDRLNTEAFF. For the CDR3, the DNA is TGTGCCTGGGGGGTCCCGGACAGGTTGAACACTGAAGCTTTCTTT.

The V gene is TRBV10-1, the J gene TRBJ1-1, with D possibly being TRBD1 (5 bases). The CDR3 covers 16 residues. Trimming removed 0 bases at V and 11 bases at J, with 22 bases between. Germline assignment: CDR1 WNHNN and CDR2 SYGVQD (reference sequence). The CDR3 DNA is TGCGCCAGCAGTGAGTCTGTCAGGGTGTCCCCCCGCCACGCTTTCTTT. This codes for CASSESVRVSPRHAFF.

This clone was counted between two and nine times. The chain employs TRBV5-6 and TRBJ1-2, with D unclear. Germline V CDR1 and CDR2: SGHDT, YYEEEE. This CDR3 region has 14 residues. Deletions cut 2 bases from V and 4 bases from J, with 12 bases between. CDR3 sequence (DNA): TGTGCCAGCAGCTTAATCGGGTTTGGCTATGGCTACACCTTC. Translated: CASSLIGFGYGYTF. Full variable domain (rest looked up from reference TRBV5-6 and TRBJ1-2): DAGVTQSPTHLIKTRGQQVTLRCSPKSGHDTVSWYQQALGQGPQFIFQYYEEEERQRGNFPDRFSGHQFPNYSSELNVNALLLGDSALYLCASSLIGFGYGYTFGSGTRLTVV.

The chain combines TRBV9 with TRBJ2-7; 12 bases map to TRBD2. The CDR3 length is 16 residues. Germline V gives CDR1 SGDLS, CDR2 YYNGEE. V was pared by 0 bases and J by 2 bases, with 3 bases of the junction left unmatched. CDR3 DNA sequence: TGTGCCAGCAGCGTAGGGCCTAGCGGGGGGGCCTACGAGCAGTACTTC. Its translation is CASSVGPSGGAYEQYF.

This clone has more than one count but fewer than ten. The gene calls are TRBV6-1 and TRBJ1-5; 7 bases align to TRBD1. The germline V gene has CDR1 MNHNS and CDR2 SASEGT. This CDR3 has 17 amino acids. J lost 1 base, V lost 3 bases, and 9 bases had no gene match. The CDR3 DNA reads TGTGCCAGCAGTGAGGGGCACGACAGGGAAAGCAATCAGCCCCAGCATTTT. It encodes CASSEGHDRESNQPQHF.

The chain joins TRBV5-5 to TRBJ2-7; possible D gene TRBD2, 7 bases. V was pared by 3 bases and J by 2 bases, with 9 bases between. The CDR3 sequence is 13 residues long. Germline lookup yields CDR1 SGHKS and CDR2 YYEKEE (reference sequence). The CDR3 DNA sequence: TGTGCCAGCAGCTGGGGGGGGCCCTACGAGCAGTACTTC. This translates into CASSWGGPYEQYF.